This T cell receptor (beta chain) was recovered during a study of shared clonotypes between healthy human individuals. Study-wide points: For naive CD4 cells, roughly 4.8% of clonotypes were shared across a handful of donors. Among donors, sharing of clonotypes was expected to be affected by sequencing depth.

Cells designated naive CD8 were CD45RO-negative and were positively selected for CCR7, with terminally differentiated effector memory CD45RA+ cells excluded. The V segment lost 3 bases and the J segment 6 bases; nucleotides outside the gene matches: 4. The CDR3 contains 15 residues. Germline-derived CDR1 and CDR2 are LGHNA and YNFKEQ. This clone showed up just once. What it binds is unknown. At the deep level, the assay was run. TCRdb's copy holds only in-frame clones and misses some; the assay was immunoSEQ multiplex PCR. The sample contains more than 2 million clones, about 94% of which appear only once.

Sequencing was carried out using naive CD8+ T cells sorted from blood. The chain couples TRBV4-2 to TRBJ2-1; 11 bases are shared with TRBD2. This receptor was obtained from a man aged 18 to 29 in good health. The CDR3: CASSQATSGANEQFF. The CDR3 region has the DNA TGTGCCAGCAGCCAGGCGACTAGCGGGGCCAATGAGCAGTTCTTC.